This entry lists 26 T cell receptor beta chains sequenced from one sample in a study of molecular identifiers for immune sequencing clone quantification. TCRdb fed the PCR reads into MiXCR, producing one record per CDR3 protein. Of around 20,000 distinct CDR3 sequences listed, roughly 15% are singletons. Sample: naive CD8+ T cells from blood, with Jurkat cell RNA spiked in. Subset indicated: FACS-sorted CD8+CD4-CCR7+CD45RA+ naive T cells. The receptor source for this set is a human donor in good health. Some libraries in this study had Jurkat cell RNA spiked in.

This clonotype was observed at least ten times. The chain has TRBV20-1 and TRBJ2-7; D uncertain. The length of the CDR3 is 13 residues. Trimming shortened V by 0 bases and J by 2 bases, and 8 bases separated the two germline ends. Germline V gives CDR1 DFQATT, CDR2 SNEGSKA (reference sequence). CDR3 coding DNA: TGCAGTGCTAGAGAGCGACTGACCTACGAGCAGTACTTC. It specifies CSARERLTYEQYF.

This clonotype showed up many times. The CDR3 nucleotides read TGTGCCAGCAACCTACTCAGGGGGCATAGCAATCAGCCCCAGCATTTT. Its protein is CASNLLRGHSNQPQHF. The chain joins TRBV12-3 or TRBV12-4 to TRBJ1-5, with 8 nucleotides matching TRBD1. This CDR3 spans 16 amino acids. After removal of 7 bases from V and 0 bases from J, the junction contained 8 bases not matched to a gene.

In its sample, this clonotype was seen many times. The gene calls are TRBV19 and TRBJ1-1, with TRBD1 matching 7 bases. The CDR3 has 14 amino acids. Trimming took 4 bases from V and 4 from J; bases not matched to a gene: 6. Looked up from germline, CDR1 is LNHDA and CDR2 is SQIVND (reference sequence). CDR3 sequence reads: CASSRTPGGTEAFF. Written as DNA, the CDR3 is TGTGCCAGTAGTAGGACCCCAGGGGGCACTGAAGCTTTCTTT.

This clonotype occurred many times. In nucleotides, the CDR3 is TGTGCCTGGAGTTGGGGGAATAGACAGCCCCAGCATTTT. Its protein product is CAWSWGNRQPQHF. This chain connects TRBV30 to TRBJ1-5; D may be TRBD1 (5 bases). The CDR3 has 13 residues. V dropped 2 bases and J dropped 7 bases, with 12 bases sitting between them. Germline CDR1 is GTSNPN and CDR2 is SVGIG (reference sequence).

This clonotype was counted ten times or more. This rearrangement joins TRBV3-2 to TRBJ2-6. TRBV3-2 is annotated as a pseudogene. The CDR3 runs to 17 residues. The CDR3 sequence: CASSQGPVDSGANVLTF. CDR3 nucleotides: TGTGCCAGCAGCCAAGGACCCGTTGACTCTGGGGCCAACGTCCTGACTTTC.

In this sample, this clonotype turned up many times. The V call is TRBV6-5, the J call TRBJ2-7, with 9 positions matching TRBD1. The CDR3 extends over 13 amino acids. Germline-derived CDR1 and CDR2 are MNHEY and SVGAGI. With 8 bases clipped from V and 5 bases from J, the junction kept 7 bases outside the gene matches. The CDR3 loop is CASGKDRGHEQYF. CDR3 DNA: TGTGCCAGCGGCAAGGACAGGGGCCACGAGCAGTACTTC.

This clonotype was detected ten times or more. This chain joins TRBV5-5 and TRBJ2-7; possibly TRBD1 or TRBD2 for D (5 bases each). This CDR3 is built from 15 residues. V lost 2 bases and J 4 bases, leaving 16 bases between the germline ends. Germline values: CDR1 SGHKS, CDR2 YYEKEE (reference sequence). CDR3 amino acids: CASSFGQSEGYEQYF. The CDR3 DNA reads as TGTGCCAGCAGCTTTGGCCAGTCCGAGGGGTACGAGCAGTACTTC.

As for this clonotype: A much larger clone differs from this one at a single base, so this may be a read error. The V gene is TRBV10-2, the J gene TRBJ2-3, with TRBD2 identical over 9 bases. Germline-derived CDR1 and CDR2 are WSHSY and SAAADI. CDR3 length: 15 residues. DNA of the CDR3: TGCGCCAGCAGTGATTCTAGCGGGGTTACAGGTACGCAGTATTTT. Encoded protein: CASSDSSGVTGTQYF.

The chain links TRBV30 to TRBJ2-2; 7 bases are a match to TRBD1. CDR3 size: 13 residues. The germline V gene has CDR1 GTSNPN and CDR2 SVGIG (reference sequence). Trimming removed 3 bases from V and 3 bases from J; junction bases left unmatched: 1. CDR3 coding DNA: TGTGCCTGGAGCGACAGGGACACCGGGGAGCTGTTTTTT. Translating it yields CAWSDRDTGELFF.

This clonotype was observed at least ten times. The rearrangement joins TRBV7-3 to TRBJ2-7; D ambiguous. The length of the CDR3 is 13 residues. Looked up from germline, CDR1 is SGHTA and CDR2 is FQGTGA. The V end was cut by 0 bases, the J end by 5 bases, with 8 bases between. CDR3 nucleotide sequence: TGTGCCAGCAGCTTAACCGGAGTTGACGAGCAGTACTTC. It translates to CASSLTGVDEQYF.

This clonotype turned up a few times. This may be a read error: a much more frequent sequence differs by one nucleotide. This chain connects TRBV2 to TRBJ2-1; D might be TRBD2 (6 bases). The CDR3 is made up of 12 amino acids. Germline V gene data show CDR1 as SNHLY and CDR2 as FYNNEI. The V end was cut by 3 bases, the J end by 15 bases, with 15 bases between. The CDR3 region has the DNA TGTGCCAGCAGTGAGGTCAGGGACTCTCTGTTCTTC. As protein: CASSEVRDSLFF.

This clonotype was recorded at least ten times. CDR3: CASSQELGALIYEQYF. CDR3 nucleotide sequence: TGCGCCAGCAGCCAAGAGTTGGGGGCGCTTATTTACGAGCAGTACTTC. This chain connects TRBV4-1 to TRBJ2-7; possible D gene TRBD1, 6 bases. CDR1 is MGHRA and CDR2 is YSYEKL in the germline V gene. Trimming stripped 0 bases from V and 4 bases from J, with 16 bases between. The CDR3 has 16 amino acids.

This clonotype showed up just once. One end of the junction varies from germline; a read error may be responsible. The CDR3 coding sequence is TGTGCCAGCAGCTCCGACTCGTCCAATTACCAAGAGACCCAGTACTTC. Translating it yields CASSSDSSNYQETQYF. The rearrangement joins TRBV5-3 to TRBJ2-5; no reliable D call. TRBV5-3 qualifies as an ORF whose function is uncertain. This CDR3 is built from 16 residues.

This clonotype showed up many times. V and J are TRBV10-3 and TRBJ2-7, with unresolved D. The CDR3 is made up of 12 amino acids. The germline V gene has CDR1 ENHRY and CDR2 SYGVKD. Trimming removed 6 bases from V and 0 bases from J, with 6 bases in between. The CDR3 bases are TGTGCCATCAGCCAGAACTCCTACGAGCAGTACTTC. Amino acid sequence: CAISQNSYEQYF.

This clonotype was found many times. The DNA for the CDR3 is TGTGCCACCAGTGATTATCACAGGGGGCAGGAGACCCAGTACTTC. This translates into CATSDYHRGQETQYF. The chain employs TRBV24-1 and TRBJ2-5; 9 nucleotides line up with TRBD1. The CDR3 length is 15 residues. With V trimmed by 2 bases and J by 5 bases, 5 bases remained unmatched. Germline V lookup: CDR1 KGHDR, CDR2 SFDVKD.

Worth noting for this clonotype: This sequence may be a read error, since a much larger clone differs from it by one base. Because the CDR3 is missing its conserved closing phenylalanine or tryptophan, this is likely a read error. The V and J genes are TRBV4-1 and TRBJ2-4; D is ambiguous. The V end lost 3 bases, the J end lost 0 bases, and 18 bases lay between the germline ends. The V gene's germline CDR1 is MGHRA and CDR2 YSYEKL. The CDR3 contains 18 residues. CDR3 residues: CASSHLAAGPLAKNIQYL. For the CDR3, the DNA is TGCGCCAGCAGCCATCTGGCAGCAGGACCCCTAGCCAAAAACATTCAGTACCTC.

This clonotype was observed many times. The gene calls are TRBV12-5 and TRBJ2-2, with D possibly matching TRBD2 (5 bases). The germline V and J ends were trimmed by 4 bases and 7 bases, with 28 bases remaining between them. Germline V gene data show CDR1 as LGHNT and CDR2 as FRNRAP. This CDR3 is 19 amino acids long. The CDR3 spells CASGSLNLERGYIGGELFF. In nucleotides, the CDR3 is TGTGCTAGTGGTTCCCTGAACCTCGAACGCGGGTACATAGGCGGGGAGCTGTTTTTT.

This clonotype was recorded many times. This chain's CDR3 is CSVDRGANEDEAFF. In DNA, the CDR3 is TGCAGCGTTGACCGGGGGGCGAATGAAGATGAAGCTTTCTTT. The chain is built from TRBV29-1 and TRBJ1-1; maybe TRBD1 (6 bases). The CDR3 length is 14 residues. Germline CDR1 and CDR2: SQVTM and ANQGSEA. The V end lost 3 bases, the J end lost 7 bases, and 18 bases lay between the germline ends.

This clonotype was seen at least ten times. The J gene is TRBJ1-3, the V gene TRBV7-9, with D tentatively TRBD1 (6 bases). CDR1 is SEHNR and CDR2 is FQNEAQ in the germline V gene (reference sequence). This CDR3 is built from 18 residues. The V and J ends lost 1 base and 2 bases respectively, with 18 bases between them. The CDR3 reads CASSLGPSRGEAGNTIYF. The DNA of the CDR3 is TGTGCCAGCAGCTTAGGGCCCTCCAGGGGTGAAGCTGGAAACACCATATATTTT. Full variable domain (rest looked up from reference TRBV7-9 and TRBJ1-3): DTGVSQNPRHKITKRGQNVTFRCDPISEHNRLYWYRQTLGQGPEFLTYFQNEAQLEKSRLLSDRFSAERPKGSFSTLEIQRTEQGDSAMYLCASSLGPSRGEAGNTIYFGEGSWLTVV.

This clonotype was seen at least ten times. This chain connects TRBV6-2 or TRBV6-3 to TRBJ2-1; D is unresolved. Trimming took off 2 bases at V and 7 bases at J, with 6 bases between the two ends. Germline V gives CDR1 MNHEY, CDR2 SVGEGT. The CDR3 extends over 12 amino acids. The CDR3 sequence is CASSYGENEQFF. The CDR3 DNA reads as TGTGCCAGCAGTTACGGGGAAAATGAGCAGTTCTTC.

This clonotype was observed many times. This chain connects TRBV7-9 to TRBJ2-3; D call uncertain. The V and J ends lost 0 bases and 7 bases respectively, with 8 bases between them. This CDR3 comprises 13 residues. Germline V gene sequence: CDR1 SEHNR, CDR2 FQNEAQ (reference sequence). For the CDR3, the DNA is TGTGCCAGCAGCTTAGCGCTCGTCAATACGCAGTATTTT. Translated, it gives CASSLALVNTQYF.

The sample holds many counts of this clonotype. The chain combines TRBV10-1 with TRBJ2-7; 9 nucleotides match TRBD2. V gave up 7 bases and J gave up 3 bases; unmatched junction bases: 10. Germline CDR1 is WNHNN and CDR2 is SYGVQD (reference sequence). The CDR3 consists of 15 residues. This chain's CDR3 is CASTKPLAGCYEQYF. The CDR3 coding sequence is TGCGCCAGCACCAAACCACTAGCGGGCTGCTACGAGCAGTACTTC.

This clonotype rates as medium-sized (0.01 to 0.1%). This CDR3 reads CSVGRGDSYNEQFF. CDR3 DNA: TGCAGCGTTGGCCGGGGGGACTCCTACAATGAGCAGTTCTTC. The chain is built from TRBV29-1 and TRBJ2-1; 7 bases match TRBD2. Germline V gene data show CDR1 as SQVTM and CDR2 as ANQGSEA. CDR3 size: 14 residues. V lost 4 bases to trimming and J lost 0 bases; unmatched junction nucleotides: 3.

This clonotype showed up many times. The chain employs TRBV3-1 and TRBJ2-2; no reliable D call. Trimming pared 0 bases from V and 4 bases from J, leaving 9 bases between. The CDR3 runs 15 residues. Germline assignment: CDR1 LGHDT and CDR2 YNNKEL (reference sequence). The CDR3 loop is CASSQDRAVTGELFF. CDR3 bases: TGTGCCAGCAGCCAAGATCGGGCAGTCACCGGGGAGCTGTTTTTT.

The table lists this clonotype with many counts. This rearrangement joins TRBV2 to TRBJ2-1; 14 nucleotides match TRBD2. CDR1 and CDR2 (germline): SNHLY, FYNNEI. Germline trimming cut 3 bases from V and 6 bases from J; bases unmatched to any gene: 13. This CDR3 comprises 19 residues. CDR3 protein: CASSETGLAGARSGNEQFF. The DNA of the CDR3 is TGTGCCAGCAGTGAGACGGGACTAGCGGGAGCGCGGTCGGGCAATGAGCAGTTCTTC.

This clonotype was counted at least ten times. The chain carries TRBV2 and TRBJ1-5; the D is unclear. The V end was cut by 4 bases, the J end by 4 bases, with 11 bases between. The length of the CDR3 is 14 residues. The germline CDR1 and CDR2 sequences are SNHLY and FYNNEI. The CDR3 DNA follows: TGTGCCAGCAGTGTACTGGCAGGAAATCAGCCCCAGCATTTT. Its protein is CASSVLAGNQPQHF.